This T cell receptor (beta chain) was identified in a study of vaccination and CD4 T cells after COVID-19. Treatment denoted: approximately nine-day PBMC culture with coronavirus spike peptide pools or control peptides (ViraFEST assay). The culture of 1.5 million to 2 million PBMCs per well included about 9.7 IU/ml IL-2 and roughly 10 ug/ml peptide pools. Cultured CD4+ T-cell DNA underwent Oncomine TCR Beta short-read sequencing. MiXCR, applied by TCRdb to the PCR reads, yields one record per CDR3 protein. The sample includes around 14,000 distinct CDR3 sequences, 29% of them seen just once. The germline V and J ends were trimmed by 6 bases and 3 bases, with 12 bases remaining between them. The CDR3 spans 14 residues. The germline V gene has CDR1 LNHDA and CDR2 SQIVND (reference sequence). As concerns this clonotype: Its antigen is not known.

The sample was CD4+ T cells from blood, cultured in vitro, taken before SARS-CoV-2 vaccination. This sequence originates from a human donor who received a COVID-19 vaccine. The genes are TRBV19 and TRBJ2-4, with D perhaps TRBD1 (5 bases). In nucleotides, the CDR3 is TGTGCCAGTAGCGGTGGGGCCCACAAAAACATTCAGTACTTC. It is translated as CASSGGAHKNIQYF.